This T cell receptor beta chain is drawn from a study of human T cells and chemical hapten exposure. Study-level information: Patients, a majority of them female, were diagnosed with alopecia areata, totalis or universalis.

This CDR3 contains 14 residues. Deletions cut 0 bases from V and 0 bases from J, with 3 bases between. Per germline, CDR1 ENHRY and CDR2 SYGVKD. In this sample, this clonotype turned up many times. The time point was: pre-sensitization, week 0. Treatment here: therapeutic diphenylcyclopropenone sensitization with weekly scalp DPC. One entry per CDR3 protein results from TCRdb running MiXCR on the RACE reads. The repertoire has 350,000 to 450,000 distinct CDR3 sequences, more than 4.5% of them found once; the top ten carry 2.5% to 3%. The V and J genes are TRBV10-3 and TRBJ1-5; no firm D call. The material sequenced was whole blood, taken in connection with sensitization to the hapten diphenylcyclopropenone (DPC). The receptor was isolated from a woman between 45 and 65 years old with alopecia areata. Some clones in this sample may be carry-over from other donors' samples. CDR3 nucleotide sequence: TGTGCCATCAGTGAGTCGAGTAGCAATCAGCCCCAGCATTTT. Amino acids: CAISESSSNQPQHF.